The 23 T cell receptor beta chains below come from one sample, sequenced in a study of T cell responses to AZD1222 COVID-19 vaccine. Here immunoSEQ multiplex PCR was the method, and the copy in TCRdb shows in-frame clones only, minus some. The data show around 81,000 clones, approximately 90% seen once. This specimen was peripheral blood, taken 28 days after the second AZD1222 dose. Receptors were obtained from an adult who received the AZD1222 COVID-19 vaccine.

The chain uses TRBV3-1 (or the pseudogene TRBV3-2) and TRBJ1-1; no firm D call. The CDR3 has 13 residues. V lost 3 bases and J 8 bases, leaving 13 bases between the germline ends. The V gene's germline CDR1 is LGHDT and CDR2 YNNKEL (reference sequence). CDR3 sequence: CASSQETSHEAFF. For the CDR3, the DNA is TGTGCCAGCAGCCAGGAAACATCCCACGAAGCTTTCTTT.

This clone is a singleton in its sample. V usage is TRBV15 and J usage is TRBJ2-5, with a possible D match to TRBD2 (6 bases). The ends were cut back, 1 base at V and 5 bases at J, with 11 bases in the middle. The V gene's germline CDR1 is LNHNV and CDR2 YYDKDF (reference sequence). This CDR3 has 14 residues. The CDR3 nucleotides are TGTGCCACCAGCAGAGGTCCGGGAGCGGAGACCCAGTACTTC. Translating gives CATSRGPGAETQYF.

This clone appeared a single time. The gene calls are TRBV5-4 and TRBJ2-1; D unresolved. The CDR3 has 17 residues. Between the trimmed V and J ends, which lost 0 bases and 4 bases, there was a span of 17 bases. Per the germline V gene, CDR1 is SGHNT and CDR2 is YYREEE (reference sequence). CDR3 bases: TGTGCCAGCAGCTTGGGACCAAAGGGTGGTGGGTACAATGAGCAGTTCTTC. Protein: CASSLGPKGGGYNEQFF.

This chain links TRBV5-1 with TRBJ2-2; maybe TRBD2 (5 bases). The CDR3 loop spans 13 amino acids. CDR1 and CDR2 from the germline V gene are SGHRS and YFSETQ. The germline V and J ends were trimmed by 5 bases and 7 bases, with 12 bases remaining between them. The CDR3, as DNA: TGCGCCAGCAGGAGCCAGCGGAACGGGGAGCTGTTTTTT. Amino acids: CASRSQRNGELFF. Supplemented by reference TRBV5-1 and TRBJ2-2, the full variable domain reads KAGVTQTPRYLIKTRGQQVTLSCSPISGHRSVSWYQQTPGQGLQFLFEYFSETQRNKGNFPGRFSGRQFSNSRSEMNVSTLELGDSALYLCASRSQRNGELFFGEGSRLTVL.

A single count supports this clone. The CDR3: CSASSSGGGTEAFF. In nucleotides, the CDR3 is TGCAGTGCTAGTTCCAGCGGGGGGGGCACTGAAGCTTTCTTT. The chain combines TRBV20-1 with TRBJ1-1, with D maybe TRBD1 (5 bases). Germline CDR1 is DFQATT and CDR2 is SNEGSKA (reference sequence). This CDR3 is built from 14 residues. Trimming cost V 3 bases and J 4 bases, with 15 bases left between them.

CDR3 sequence reads: CASSRPSGRGLSETQYF. The CDR3 nucleotides are TGTGCCAGCAGCCGACCCAGCGGGAGAGGTTTATCGGAGACCCAGTACTTC. The chain is built from TRBV6-6 and TRBJ2-5; 8 bases are shared with TRBD2. V lost 6 bases and J lost 5; bases outside the gene matches: 17. CDR1 is MNHNY, CDR2 SVGAGI, per germline (reference sequence). There are 17 residues in the CDR3.

J is TRBJ2-7 and V is TRBV2, with 8 bases identical to TRBD2. The germline V gene encodes CDR1 SNHLY and CDR2 FYNNEI. With V trimmed by 4 bases and J by 3 bases, 5 bases remained unmatched. The CDR3 has 14 residues. This CDR3 reads CASSVVAGNYEQYF. In DNA, the CDR3 is TGTGCCAGCAGTGTAGTAGCGGGAAACTACGAGCAGTACTTC.

The chain employs TRBV4-3 and TRBJ2-7; TRBD2 matches at 13 bases. The CDR3 has 14 amino acids. Germline CDR1 reads LGHNA; CDR2 reads YSLEER. V lost 2 bases, J lost 7 bases, and 2 bases stayed unmatched. CDR3 sequence (DNA): TGCGCCAGCAGCCAAAGACTAGCGGGAGGTGAGCAGTACTTC. Its translation: CASSQRLAGGEQYF.

V and J are TRBV7-2 and TRBJ2-1; no firm D call. Looked up from germline, CDR1 is SGHTA and CDR2 is FQGNSA. V gave up 1 base and J gave up 0 bases, with 7 bases separating them. This CDR3 comprises 15 residues. CDR3 in amino acids: CASSLVASSYNEQFF. The CDR3, as DNA: TGTGCCAGCAGCTTAGTGGCTAGCTCCTACAATGAGCAGTTCTTC.

About this clone: Other DNA sequences within the sample encode an identical CDR3. The chain is built from TRBV19 and TRBJ1-5; 9 nucleotides match TRBD1. CDR3 size: 15 residues. Germline V gene lookup returns CDR1 LNHDA and CDR2 SQIVND (reference sequence). V shed 6 bases, J shed 2 bases, and the junction held 5 bases outside the gene matches. The CDR3 reads CASRPGQGGNQPQHF. The CDR3 DNA reads TGTGCCAGTAGACCGGGACAGGGAGGCAATCAGCCCCAGCATTTT.

The chain combines TRBV29-1 with TRBJ1-4, with D maybe TRBD1 (6 bases). This CDR3 has 15 amino acids. Germline V gene sequence: CDR1 SQVTM, CDR2 ANQGSEA. The V gene lost 3 bases and the J gene lost 7 bases, with 18 bases spanning the gap. This chain's CDR3 is CSVERGGRRGEKLFF. In DNA, the CDR3 is TGCAGCGTTGAGCGGGGGGGCCGTAGAGGTGAAAAACTGTTTTTT.

V is TRBV7-9 and J is TRBJ2-2, with 7 bases lining up with TRBD1. The V segment lost 5 bases and the J segment 0 bases; nucleotides outside the gene matches: 6. Germline-derived CDR1 and CDR2 are SEHNR and FQNEAQ (reference sequence). The CDR3 runs 16 residues. In nucleotides, the CDR3 is TGTGCCAGCAGCCGACCCGGGACAGCGAACACCGGGGAGCTGTTTTTT. Its protein is CASSRPGTANTGELFF.

This chain links TRBV6-5 with TRBJ2-1; 10 bases fit TRBD2. This CDR3 comprises 14 residues. The germline V gene has CDR1 MNHEY and CDR2 SVGAGI. V was pared by 10 bases and J by 6 bases, with 9 bases of the junction left unmatched. The chain's CDR3 is CATEPGLASNEQFF. CDR3 DNA sequence: TGTGCCACCGAGCCGGGACTAGCGAGCAATGAGCAGTTCTTC.

The chain joins TRBV2 to TRBJ2-7; D is perhaps TRBD2 (6 bases). The CDR3 covers 15 residues. Trimming stripped 3 bases from V and 0 bases from J, with 12 bases between. The germline gives CDR1 SNHLY, CDR2 FYNNEI. The CDR3 DNA follows: TGTGCCAGCAGTGAGTCGGGACTTATCTCCTACGAGCAGTACTTC. Translated, it gives CASSESGLISYEQYF.

V is TRBV29-1 and J is TRBJ2-7, with TRBD2 matching 7 bases. Germline V lookup: CDR1 SQVTM, CDR2 ANQGSEA. The junction had 5 bases not matched to a gene; V was cut back by 6 bases and J by 3 bases. This CDR3 is built from 12 residues. CDR3 amino acids: CSVTPGGYEQYF. The CDR3 DNA reads as TGCAGCGTGACCCCGGGGGGCTACGAGCAGTACTTC.

J is TRBJ1-4 and V is TRBV30, with 11 bases identical to TRBD1. Germline V gene sequence: CDR1 GTSNPN, CDR2 SVGIG (reference sequence). The CDR3 runs 13 residues. V shed 5 bases, J shed 10 bases, and the junction held 6 bases outside the gene matches. CDR3 in amino acids: CAWGKGQGGKLFF. The CDR3 DNA sequence: TGTGCCTGGGGGAAGGGACAGGGGGGAAAACTGTTTTTT.

The chain recombines TRBV11-1 with TRBJ2-1; the D is unclear. Trimming shortened V by 3 bases and J by 8 bases, and 14 bases separated the two germline ends. This CDR3 contains 14 residues. Germline CDR1 reads SGHAT; CDR2 reads FQDESV (reference sequence). This CDR3 is CASSLSAWDDEQFF. The CDR3 nucleotides are TGTGCCAGCAGCTTGTCAGCGTGGGATGATGAGCAGTTCTTC.

The J gene is TRBJ2-3, the V gene TRBV7-6; D may correspond to TRBD1 or TRBD2 (5 bases each). V was cut by 0 bases and J by 6 bases, with 16 bases left in between. CDR3 size: 16 residues. The germline V gene has CDR1 SGHVS and CDR2 FNYEAQ. In DNA form, the CDR3 reads TGTGCCAGCAGCTTAGCCCTAGGGGTAGGGACGGATACGCAGTATTTT. This encodes CASSLALGVGTDTQYF.

The chain employs TRBV3-1 (or the pseudogene TRBV3-2) and TRBJ2-7, with D perhaps given as TRBD1 or TRBD2 (5 bases each). The V gene's germline CDR1 is LGHDT and CDR2 YNNKEL (reference sequence). The CDR3 runs 14 residues. V was clipped by 0 bases and J by 9 bases, with 15 bases between them. In nucleotides, the CDR3 is TGTGCCAGCAGCCAAGATTTATCGGGACGGGCGCAGTACTTC. It is translated as CASSQDLSGRAQYF.

CDR3 nucleotide sequence: TGTGCCAGCAGCACCCAGCGGGAGTCCTACAATGAGCAGTTCTTC. Translation gives CASSTQRESYNEQFF. The chain is built from TRBV14 and TRBJ2-1; 8 nucleotides line up with TRBD2. Trimming at V came to 5 bases and at J to 1 base, leaving 4 bases not matched to a gene. CDR1 is SGHDN and CDR2 is FVKESK in the germline V gene. The CDR3 loop spans 15 amino acids.

The chain carries TRBV2 and TRBJ1-4; D not certain. This CDR3 has 12 amino acids. CDR1 SNHLY and CDR2 FYNNEI come from the germline V gene. V shed 4 bases and J shed 10 bases, with 10 bases lying between them. The CDR3 reads CASSVGLGKLFF. CDR3 coding DNA: TGTGCCAGCAGTGTGGGGTTGGGAAAACTGTTTTTT.

CDR3 in amino acids: CASMGSGYTGELFF. The CDR3 DNA sequence: TGTGCCAGCATGGGGTCGGGGTACACCGGGGAGCTGTTTTTT. The rearrangement links TRBV27 to TRBJ2-2, with a possible D match to TRBD2 (5 bases). This CDR3 has 14 amino acids. From germline, CDR1 is MNHEY and CDR2 SMNVEV (reference sequence). Trimming left V 7 bases short and J 3 bases short, with 12 bases between.

This clone showed up just a few times. CDR3 amino acids: CASSVDPNQGARETQYF. The CDR3 DNA reads as TGTGCCAGCAGCGTAGACCCCAACCAGGGGGCTAGAGAGACCCAGTACTTC. The V and J genes are TRBV9 and TRBJ2-5; 8 bases are shared with TRBD1. The germline gives CDR1 SGDLS, CDR2 YYNGEE. V shed 0 bases, J shed 4 bases, and the junction held 11 bases outside the gene matches. The CDR3 runs to 17 residues.